Shown below are 5 T cell receptor beta chains from a single sample sequenced in a study of T cell responses to AZD1222 COVID-19 vaccine. Sequenced by immunoSEQ multiplex PCR; TCRdb stores in-frame clones only, minus some. The sample lists 150,000 to 180,000 clones, around 87% occurring once. Sequencing was performed on peripheral blood, taken 28 days after the second AZD1222 dose. The receptors originated from an adult who received the AZD1222 COVID-19 vaccine.

Details on this clone: Germline is not matched at one junction end, which may reflect a read error. The V call is TRBV18, the J call TRBJ1-1; TRBD1 might be the D (6 bases). Germline V gene sequence: CDR1 KGHSH, CDR2 LQKENI. The CDR3 spans 13 residues. The CDR3 nucleotides read TGTGCCAGCTCGCCACAGGGAGGCACTGAAGCTTTCTTT. This encodes CASSPQGGTEAFF. Together with reference TRBV18 and TRBJ1-1, the CDR3 gives the full variable domain: NAGVMQNPRHLVRRRGQEARLRCSPMKGHSHVYWYRQLPEEGLKFMVYLQKENIIDESGMPKERFSAEFPKEGPSILRIQQVVRGDSAAYFCASSPQGGTEAFFGQGTRLTVV.

The chain is built from TRBV27 and TRBJ2-1; weak D call: TRBD1 (6 bases). V lost 4 bases, J lost 8 bases, and 15 bases lay in between. Germline V gene lookup returns CDR1 MNHEY and CDR2 SMNVEV (reference sequence). The CDR3 is 14 residues long. CDR3 in DNA: TGTGCCAGCAGTTCTGAGACAGGAAGGGATGAGCAGTTCTTC. Protein sequence: CASSSETGRDEQFF.

The CDR3 DNA sequence: TGTGCCACCAGTGATTTAATCGGACCTGCCTACGAGCAGTACTTC. It is translated as CATSDLIGPAYEQYF. The chain joins TRBV24-1 to TRBJ2-7, with no clear D. Germline lookup yields CDR1 KGHDR and CDR2 SFDVKD. This CDR3 contains 15 residues. V was cut by 1 base and J by 2 bases, with 11 bases left in between.

The chain combines TRBV7-2 with TRBJ2-1; the D gene is possibly TRBD2 (6 bases). Between the trimmed V and J ends, which lost 5 bases and 3 bases, there was a span of 17 bases. Germline V gene sequence: CDR1 SGHTA, CDR2 FQGNSA. The CDR3 consists of 16 residues. CDR3 loop: CASSDTQRVNYNEQFF. The CDR3 region has the DNA TGTGCCAGCAGCGATACCCAGCGGGTTAACTACAATGAGCAGTTCTTC.

V gene TRBV18 combines with J gene TRBJ1-3; D uncertain. The CDR3 is 13 residues long. CDR1 is KGHSH and CDR2 is LQKENI in the germline V gene. V was clipped by 6 bases and J by 4 bases, with 10 bases between them. CDR3 bases: TGTGCCAGCTCGCCCCAGGTCGGAAACACCATATATTTT. Translating gives CASSPQVGNTIYF.